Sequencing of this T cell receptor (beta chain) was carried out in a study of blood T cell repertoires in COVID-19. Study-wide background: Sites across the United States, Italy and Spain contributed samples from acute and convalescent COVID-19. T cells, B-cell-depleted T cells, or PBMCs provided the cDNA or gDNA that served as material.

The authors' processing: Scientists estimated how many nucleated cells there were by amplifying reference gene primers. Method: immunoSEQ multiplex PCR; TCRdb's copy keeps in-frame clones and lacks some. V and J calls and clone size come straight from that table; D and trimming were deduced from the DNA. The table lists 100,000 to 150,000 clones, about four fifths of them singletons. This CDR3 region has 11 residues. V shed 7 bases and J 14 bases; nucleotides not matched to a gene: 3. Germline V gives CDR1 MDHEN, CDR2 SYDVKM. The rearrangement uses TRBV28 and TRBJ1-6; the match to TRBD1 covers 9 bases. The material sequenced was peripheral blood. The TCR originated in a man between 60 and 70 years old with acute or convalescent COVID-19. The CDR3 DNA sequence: TGTGCCAGCAATACAGGGGGCTCCCTCCACTTT. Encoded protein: CASNTGGSLHF.